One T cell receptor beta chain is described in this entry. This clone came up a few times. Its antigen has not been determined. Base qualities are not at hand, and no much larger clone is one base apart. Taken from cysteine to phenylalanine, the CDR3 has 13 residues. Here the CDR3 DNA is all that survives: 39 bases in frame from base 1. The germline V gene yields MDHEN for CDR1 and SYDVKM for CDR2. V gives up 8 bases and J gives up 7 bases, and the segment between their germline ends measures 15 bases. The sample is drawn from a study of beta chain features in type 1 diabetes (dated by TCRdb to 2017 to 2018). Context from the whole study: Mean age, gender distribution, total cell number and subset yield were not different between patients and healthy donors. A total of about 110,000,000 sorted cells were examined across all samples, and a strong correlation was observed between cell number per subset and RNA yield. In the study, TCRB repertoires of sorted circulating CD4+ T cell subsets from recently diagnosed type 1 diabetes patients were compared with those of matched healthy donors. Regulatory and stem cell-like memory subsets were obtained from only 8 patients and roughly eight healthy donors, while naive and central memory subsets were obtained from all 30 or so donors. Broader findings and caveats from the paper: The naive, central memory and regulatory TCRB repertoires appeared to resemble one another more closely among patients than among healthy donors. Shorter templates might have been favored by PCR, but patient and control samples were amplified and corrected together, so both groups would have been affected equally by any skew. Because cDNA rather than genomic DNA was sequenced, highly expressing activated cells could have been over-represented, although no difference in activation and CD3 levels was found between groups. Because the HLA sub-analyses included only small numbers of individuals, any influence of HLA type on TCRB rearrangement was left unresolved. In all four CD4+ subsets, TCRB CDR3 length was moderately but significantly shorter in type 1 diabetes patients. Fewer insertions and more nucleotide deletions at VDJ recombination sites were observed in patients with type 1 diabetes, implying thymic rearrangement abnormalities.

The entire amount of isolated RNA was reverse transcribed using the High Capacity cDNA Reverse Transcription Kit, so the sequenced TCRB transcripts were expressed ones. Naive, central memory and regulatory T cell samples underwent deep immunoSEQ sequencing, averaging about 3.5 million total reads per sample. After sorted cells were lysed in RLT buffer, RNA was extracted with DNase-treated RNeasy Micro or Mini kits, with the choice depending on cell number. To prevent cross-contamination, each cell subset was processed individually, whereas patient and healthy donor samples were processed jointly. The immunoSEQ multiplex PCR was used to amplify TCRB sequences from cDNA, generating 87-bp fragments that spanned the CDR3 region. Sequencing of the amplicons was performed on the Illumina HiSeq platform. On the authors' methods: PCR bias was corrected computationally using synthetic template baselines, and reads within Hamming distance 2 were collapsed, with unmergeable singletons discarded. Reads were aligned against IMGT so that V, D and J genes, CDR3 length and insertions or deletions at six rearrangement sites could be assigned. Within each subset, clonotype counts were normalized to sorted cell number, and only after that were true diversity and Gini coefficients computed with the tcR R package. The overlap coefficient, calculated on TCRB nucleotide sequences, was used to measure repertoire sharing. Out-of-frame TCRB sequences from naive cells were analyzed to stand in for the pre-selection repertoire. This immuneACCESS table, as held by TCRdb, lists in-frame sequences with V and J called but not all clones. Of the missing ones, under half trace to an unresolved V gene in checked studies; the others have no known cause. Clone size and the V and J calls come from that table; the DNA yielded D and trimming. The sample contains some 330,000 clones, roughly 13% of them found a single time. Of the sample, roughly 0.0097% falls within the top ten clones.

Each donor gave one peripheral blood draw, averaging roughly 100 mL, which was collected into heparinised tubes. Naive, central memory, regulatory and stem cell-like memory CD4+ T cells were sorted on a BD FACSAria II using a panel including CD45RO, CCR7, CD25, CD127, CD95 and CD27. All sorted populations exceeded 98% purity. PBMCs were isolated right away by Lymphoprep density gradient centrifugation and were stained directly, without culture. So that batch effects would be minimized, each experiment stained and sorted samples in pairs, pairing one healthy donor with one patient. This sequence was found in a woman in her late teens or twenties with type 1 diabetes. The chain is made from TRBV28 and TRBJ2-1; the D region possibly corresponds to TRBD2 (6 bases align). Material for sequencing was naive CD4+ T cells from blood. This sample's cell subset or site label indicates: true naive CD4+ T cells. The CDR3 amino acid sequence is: CASAPPGENEQFF. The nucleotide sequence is TGTGCCAGCGCCCCCCCGGGAGAGAATGAGCAGTTCTTC.